The count of the clone carrying this T cell receptor (beta chain) is one. Antigen specificity is unknown. This record comes from a study of cytomegalovirus exposure and HLA in healthy donors. Study details: It was reported in a later analysis that the 95 to 150 validation repertoires used the same platform as the 650 to 800 first-cohort repertoires.

The CDR3 spans 16 residues. The germline CDR1 and CDR2 sequences are SNHLY and FYNNEI. V lost 3 bases, J lost 1 base, and 6 bases stayed unmatched. The donors were members of the roughly 120-subject validation cohort (separate from the roughly 670-subject first cohort). Sequenced by immunoSEQ multiplex PCR; TCRdb stores in-frame clones only, minus some. This table has about 73,000 clones, roughly 90% appearing once. General study results and limits: It was confirmed in vitro that a few of the CMV-associated chains were specific for CMV antigens. A classifier reportedly called cytomegalovirus status with high sensitivity and specificity.

Input material: PBMCs. This receptor was obtained from a woman aged 18-30 years in good health and CMV-seropositive. The chain carries TRBV2 and TRBJ1-5, with 7 bases lining up with TRBD1. The DNA for the CDR3 is TGTGCCAGCAGTGAGAACAGGGGTGGAAGCAATCAGCCCCAGCATTTT. Translated: CASSENRGGSNQPQHF.